Each of the 9 T cell receptor beta chains below was sequenced from the same sample in a study of cytomegalovirus exposure and HLA in healthy donors. With 60 Vbeta and 13 Jbeta primers, the PCR was carried out. Measured with immunoSEQ multiplex PCR; TCRdb has only the in-frame clones, and not every one. The sample includes more than 95,000 clones, approximately 80% seen only once; the top ten take 1.5% to 2%. The specimen was PBMCs. The receptor set was obtained from a middle-aged woman in good health and CMV-seronegative.

V and J are TRBV27 and TRBJ1-2, with TRBD1 as a possible D gene (6 bases). Germline-derived CDR1 and CDR2 are MNHEY and SMNVEV (reference sequence). V was shortened by 5 bases and J by 3 bases, with 16 bases between the two germline ends. The CDR3 has 15 residues. CDR3 protein: CASSETGRLYYGYTF. The CDR3 DNA follows: TGTGCCAGCAGTGAGACAGGAAGGCTCTACTATGGCTACACCTTC.

This chain connects TRBV6-6 to TRBJ1-1; 8 bases map to TRBD1. This CDR3 comprises 14 residues. The V gene's germline CDR1 is MNHNY and CDR2 SVGAGI (reference sequence). V trimming: 2 bases; J trimming: 3 bases; junction bases outside the gene matches: 2. Written as DNA, the CDR3 is TGTGCCAGCAGTTACCCCAGGGGGCACACTGAAGCTTTCTTT. Amino acid sequence: CASSYPRGHTEAFF.

This sequence joins TRBV28 and TRBJ2-7; the match to TRBD2 covers 12 bases. Germline V CDR1 and CDR2: MDHEN, SYDVKM. Trimming at V came to 5 bases and at J to 3 bases, leaving 11 bases not matched to a gene. The CDR3 runs 17 residues. The CDR3 reads CASSPQTLAGGDYEQYF. CDR3 nucleotides: TGTGCCAGCAGTCCTCAAACACTAGCGGGAGGAGACTACGAGCAGTACTTC.

This clone turned up a few times. The chain links TRBV9 to TRBJ2-4; D is possibly TRBD2 (6 bases). This CDR3 is 15 amino acids long. Germline loops: CDR1 SGDLS, CDR2 YYNGEE. Between the trimmed V and J ends, which lost 6 bases and 2 bases, there was a span of 15 bases. The CDR3: CASNRGGLTKNIQYF. CDR3 nucleotides: TGTGCCAGCAACAGAGGAGGGTTGACCAAAAACATTCAGTACTTC.

This clone was observed a few times. The CDR3, as DNA: TGTGCCAGCAGCTTAAGATTTGTCAGGGGATCTCGGACTGAAGCTTTCTTT. Translating gives CASSLRFVRGSRTEAFF. The J gene is TRBJ1-1, the V gene TRBV11-1; D might be TRBD1 (6 bases). Trimming pared 2 bases from V and 5 bases from J, leaving 21 bases between. CDR3 length: 17 amino acids. Germline CDR1 SGHAT, CDR2 FQDESV (reference sequence). The entire variable domain, with the rest obtained from reference TRBV11-1 and TRBJ1-1, is as follows: EAEVAQSPRYKITEKSQAVAFWCDPISGHATLYWYRQILGQGPELLVQFQDESVVDDSQLPKDRFSAERLKGVDSTLKIQPAELGDSAMYLCASSLRFVRGSRTEAFFGQGTRLTVV.

CDR3 sequence reads: CASSSGTARSETQYF. CDR3 sequence (DNA): TGTGCCAGCAGTTCCGGGACAGCAAGGTCAGAGACCCAGTACTTC. The genes are TRBV28 and TRBJ2-5, with TRBD1 identical over 7 bases. The CDR3 consists of 15 residues. With 4 bases clipped from V and 4 bases from J, the junction kept 9 bases outside the gene matches. Looked up from germline, CDR1 is MDHEN and CDR2 is SYDVKM. The full variable domain, completed using reference TRBV28 and TRBJ2-5, is DVKVTQSSRYLVKRTGEKVFLECVQDMDHENMFWYRQDPGLGLRLIYFSYDVKMKEKGDIPEGYSVSREKKERFSLILESASTNQTSMYLCASSSGTARSETQYFGPGTRLLVL.

This rearrangement joins TRBV28 to TRBJ1-5; no definite D call. V lost 5 bases, J lost 6 bases, and 14 bases lay in between. CDR1 and CDR2 (germline): MDHEN, SYDVKM. This CDR3 comprises 14 residues. The CDR3 region is CASSEQLYGQPQHF. The CDR3, as DNA: TGTGCCAGCAGTGAACAGCTGTATGGTCAGCCCCAGCATTTT.

This clone occurred a few times. V is TRBV28 and J is TRBJ1-5; D is unclear. The CDR3 runs 12 residues. The germline V and J ends were trimmed by 8 bases and 4 bases, with 9 bases remaining between them. Germline values: CDR1 MDHEN, CDR2 SYDVKM. The CDR3 region is CASGDTNQPQHF. CDR3 in DNA: TGTGCCAGCGGTGACACAAATCAGCCCCAGCATTTT.

The chain carries TRBV6-6 and TRBJ1-4, with 7 bases that match TRBD1. Per germline, CDR1 MNHNY and CDR2 SVGAGI (reference sequence). J lost 5 bases, V lost 6 bases, and 6 bases had no gene match. The CDR3 runs 14 residues. This CDR3 reads CASRLQGRNEKLFF. CDR3 in DNA: TGTGCCAGCAGACTACAGGGGAGGAATGAAAAACTGTTTTTT.